This T cell receptor (beta chain) was recorded in a study of blood T cell repertoires in COVID-19 (dated by TCRdb to the early 2020s). The study in broad terms: Collaborator samples came from the United States, Italy and Spain and covered acute and convalescent phases of COVID-19. Samples came from the ongoing ImmuneRACE study (first 160 participants) plus 1,254 subjects from 6 global collaborators. The prospective study material was composed of cDNA or gDNA derived from T cells, B-cell-depleted T cells, or PBMCs. Subjects who had been exposed to COVID-19, were actively infected with it, or had recovered from it provided the deeply sampled blood TCRbeta repertoires that made up the dataset. The repertoires were released in a freely available public database intended as a resource for research on the immune response to SARS-CoV-2. HLA class I and class II types, where available, came from metadata supplied by the sample provider rather than from assay-based typing. A de-identified subject ID, COVID-19 status, age in years and sex were almost always included in the sample metadata. Here is what the overall study found, with its caveats: The quantity of clinical and demographic metadata differed by source and by participant and was supplied without curation.

TCRbeta CDR3 regions were amplified from genomic DNA using the immunoSEQ Assay, a bias-controlled multiplex PCR. The original pipeline was this. The number of nucleated cells in each sample was estimated from the amplification of reference gene primers within the assay. Sequence reads were collapsed and filtered to measure the absolute abundance of every unique TCRbeta CDR3 rearrangement. For each sample, productive Simpson clonality was calculated as the square root of Simpson's diversity index over productive rearrangements. In its TCRdb copy, this immuneACCESS table keeps in-frame sequences only and misses some clones. Where compared with another copy, unresolved V genes explain less than half of these, and the others have no known cause. The V and J calls and clone size are taken from that table; D and trimming were inferred from the DNA. Present in this sample are about 130,000 clones, about four fifths of which were seen just once. Of the sample, under 45% falls within the top ten clones.

The CDR3 spans 13 residues, from the cysteine through the phenylalanine. Only CDR3 DNA is held: 39 bases, read in frame from base 1. The V and J ends are trimmed by 2 bases and 1 base, leaving 6 bases between them. In the germline V gene, CDR1 corresponds to SGHDT and CDR2 to YYEEEE. About this clone itself: It lacks a known antigen. No base qualities exist here, and no much larger clone lies one base off it.

Collaborating institutions collected whole blood in K2EDTA tubes following their own protocols. For TCRbeta analysis, collaborator samples were shipped as frozen whole blood, as isolated PBMCs, or as DNA extracted from either sample type. The receptor comes from a man aged 35 to 55 with active or convalescent COVID-19. The chain links TRBV5-6 with TRBJ1-1, with the D segment identity uncertain. The sequenced material came from peripheral blood. The nucleotide sequence reads TGTGCCAGCAGCTTTAGTAAGAACACTGAAGCTTTCTTT. This encodes CASSFSKNTEAFF.